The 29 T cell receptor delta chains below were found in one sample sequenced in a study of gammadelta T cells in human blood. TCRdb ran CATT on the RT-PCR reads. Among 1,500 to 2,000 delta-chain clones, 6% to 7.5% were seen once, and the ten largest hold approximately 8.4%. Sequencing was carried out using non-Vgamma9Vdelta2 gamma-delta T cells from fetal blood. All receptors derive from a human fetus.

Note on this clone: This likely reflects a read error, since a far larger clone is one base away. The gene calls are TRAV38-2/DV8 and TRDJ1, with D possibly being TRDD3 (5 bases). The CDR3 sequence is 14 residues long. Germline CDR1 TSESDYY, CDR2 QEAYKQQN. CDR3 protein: CADRSGGYTDKLIF. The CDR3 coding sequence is TGTGCTGATAGGAGCGGGGGGTACACCGATAAACTCATCTTT.

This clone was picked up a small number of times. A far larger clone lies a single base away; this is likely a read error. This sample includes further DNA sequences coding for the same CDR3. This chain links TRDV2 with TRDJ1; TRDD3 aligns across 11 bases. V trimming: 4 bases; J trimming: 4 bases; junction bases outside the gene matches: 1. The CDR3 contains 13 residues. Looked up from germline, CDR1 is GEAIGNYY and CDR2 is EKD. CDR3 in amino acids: CACDTGGYDKLIF. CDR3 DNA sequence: TGTGCCTGTGATACTGGGGGATACGATAAACTCATCTTT.

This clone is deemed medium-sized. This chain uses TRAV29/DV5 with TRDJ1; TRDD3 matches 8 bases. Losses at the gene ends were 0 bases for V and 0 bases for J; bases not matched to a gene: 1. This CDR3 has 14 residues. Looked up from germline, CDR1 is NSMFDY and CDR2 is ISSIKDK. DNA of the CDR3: TGTGCAGCAAGCGCGGGGGATAACACCGATAAACTCATCTTT. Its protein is CAASAGDNTDKLIF.

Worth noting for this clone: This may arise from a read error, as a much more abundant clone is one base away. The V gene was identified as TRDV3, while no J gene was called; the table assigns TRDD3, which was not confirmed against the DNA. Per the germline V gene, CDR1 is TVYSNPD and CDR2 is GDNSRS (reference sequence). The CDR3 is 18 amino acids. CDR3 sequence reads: CAFSTGGWSSWDTRQMFF. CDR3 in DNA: TGTGCCTTTAGTACTGGGGGATGGAGCTCCTGGGACACCCGACAGATGTTTTTT.

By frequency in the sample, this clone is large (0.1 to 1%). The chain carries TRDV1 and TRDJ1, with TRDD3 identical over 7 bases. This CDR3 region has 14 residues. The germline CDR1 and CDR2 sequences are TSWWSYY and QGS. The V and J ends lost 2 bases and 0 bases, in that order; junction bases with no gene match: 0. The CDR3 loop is CALGEGGYTDKLIF. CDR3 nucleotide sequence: TGTGCTCTTGGGGAAGGGGGATACACCGATAAACTCATCTTT.

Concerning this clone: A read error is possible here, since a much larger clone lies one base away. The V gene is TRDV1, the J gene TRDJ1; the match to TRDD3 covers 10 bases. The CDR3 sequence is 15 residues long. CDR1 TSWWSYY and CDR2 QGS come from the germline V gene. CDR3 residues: CALEELLGDTDKLIF. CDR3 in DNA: TGTGCTCTTGAGGAACTACTGGGGGATACCGATAAACTCATCTTT.

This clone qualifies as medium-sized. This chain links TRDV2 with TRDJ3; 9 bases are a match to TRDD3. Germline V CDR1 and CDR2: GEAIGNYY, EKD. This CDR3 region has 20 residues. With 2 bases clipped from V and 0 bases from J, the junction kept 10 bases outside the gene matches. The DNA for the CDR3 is TGTGCCTGTGACAAAGGGGTACTGGGGGACTTCTCCTGGGACACCCGACAGATGTTTTTC. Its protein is CACDKGVLGDFSWDTRQMFF.

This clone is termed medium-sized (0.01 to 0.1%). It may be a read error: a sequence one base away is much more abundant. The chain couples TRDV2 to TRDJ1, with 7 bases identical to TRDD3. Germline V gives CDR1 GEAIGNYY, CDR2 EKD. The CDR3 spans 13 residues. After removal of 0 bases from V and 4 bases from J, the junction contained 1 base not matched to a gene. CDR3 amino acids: CACDTRGYDKLIF. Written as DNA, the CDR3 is TGTGCCTGTGACACCAGGGGATACGATAAACTCATCTTT.

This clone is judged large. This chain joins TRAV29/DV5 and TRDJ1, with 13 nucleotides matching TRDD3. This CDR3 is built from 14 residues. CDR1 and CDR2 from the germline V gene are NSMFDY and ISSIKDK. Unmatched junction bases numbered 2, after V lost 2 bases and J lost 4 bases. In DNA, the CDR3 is TGTGCAGCAAGGTACTGGGGGATACGCGATAAACTCATCTTT. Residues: CAARYWGIRDKLIF.

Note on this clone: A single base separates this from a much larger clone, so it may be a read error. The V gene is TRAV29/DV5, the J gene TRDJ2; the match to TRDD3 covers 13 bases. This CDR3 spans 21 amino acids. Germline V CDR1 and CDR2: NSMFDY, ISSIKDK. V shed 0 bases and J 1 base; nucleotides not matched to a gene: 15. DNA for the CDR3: TGTGCAGCAAGCGAAGTGCCTTACTGGGGGATACGAAAGGATTTGACAGCACAACTCTTCTTT. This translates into CAASEVPYWGIRKDLTAQLFF.

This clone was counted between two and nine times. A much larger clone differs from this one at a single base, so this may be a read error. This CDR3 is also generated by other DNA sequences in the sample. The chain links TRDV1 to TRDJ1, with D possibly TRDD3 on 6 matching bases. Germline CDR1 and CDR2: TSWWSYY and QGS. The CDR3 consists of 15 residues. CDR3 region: CALGKARGDTDKLIF. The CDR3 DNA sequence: TGTGCTCTTGGGAAGGCTAGGGGGGACACTGATAAACTCATCTTT.

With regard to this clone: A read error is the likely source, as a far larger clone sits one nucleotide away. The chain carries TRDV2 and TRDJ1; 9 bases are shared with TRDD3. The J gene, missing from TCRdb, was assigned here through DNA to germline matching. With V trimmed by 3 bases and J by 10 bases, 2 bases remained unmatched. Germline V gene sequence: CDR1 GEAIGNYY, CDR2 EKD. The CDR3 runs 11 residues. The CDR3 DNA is TGTGCCTGTGACGCCTGGGGGATACTCATCTTT. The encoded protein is CACDAWGILIF.

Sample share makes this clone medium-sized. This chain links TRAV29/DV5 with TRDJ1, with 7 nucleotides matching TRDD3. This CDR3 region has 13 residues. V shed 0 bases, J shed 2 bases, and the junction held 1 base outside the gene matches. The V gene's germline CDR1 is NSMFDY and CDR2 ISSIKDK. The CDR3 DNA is TGTGCAGCAAGCGCGGGGGATACCGATAAACTCATCTTT. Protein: CAASAGDTDKLIF.

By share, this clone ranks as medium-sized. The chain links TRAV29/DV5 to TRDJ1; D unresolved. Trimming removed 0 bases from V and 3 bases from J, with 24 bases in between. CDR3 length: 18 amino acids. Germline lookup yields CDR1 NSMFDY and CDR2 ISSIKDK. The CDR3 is CAASATHSLTAVADKLIF. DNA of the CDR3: TGTGCAGCAAGCGCCACCCATTCCCTTACTGCCGTTGCCGATAAACTCATCTTT.

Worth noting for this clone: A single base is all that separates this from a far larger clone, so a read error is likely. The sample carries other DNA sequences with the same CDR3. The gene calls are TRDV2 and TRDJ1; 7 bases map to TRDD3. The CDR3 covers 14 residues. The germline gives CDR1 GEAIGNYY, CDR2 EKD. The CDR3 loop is CACDTGGYTDKLIF. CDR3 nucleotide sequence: TGTGCCTGCGACACCGGGGGATACACCGATAAACTCATCTTT.

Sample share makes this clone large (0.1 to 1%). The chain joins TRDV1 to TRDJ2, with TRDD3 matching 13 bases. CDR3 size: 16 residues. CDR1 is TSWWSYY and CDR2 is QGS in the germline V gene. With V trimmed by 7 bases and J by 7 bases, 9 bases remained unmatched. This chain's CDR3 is CALVRRTGGYVAQLFF. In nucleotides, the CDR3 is TGTGCTCTTGTCCGTCGTACTGGGGGATACGTAGCACAACTCTTCTTT.

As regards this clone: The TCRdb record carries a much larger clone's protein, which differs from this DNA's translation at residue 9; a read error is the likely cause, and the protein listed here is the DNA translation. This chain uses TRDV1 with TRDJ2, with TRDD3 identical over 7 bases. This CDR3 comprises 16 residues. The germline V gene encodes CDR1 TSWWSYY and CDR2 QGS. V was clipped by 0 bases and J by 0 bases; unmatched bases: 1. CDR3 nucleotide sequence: TGTGCTCTTGGGGAACTGGGGGATTCTTTGACAGCACAACTCTTCTTT. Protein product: CALGELGDSLTAQLFF.

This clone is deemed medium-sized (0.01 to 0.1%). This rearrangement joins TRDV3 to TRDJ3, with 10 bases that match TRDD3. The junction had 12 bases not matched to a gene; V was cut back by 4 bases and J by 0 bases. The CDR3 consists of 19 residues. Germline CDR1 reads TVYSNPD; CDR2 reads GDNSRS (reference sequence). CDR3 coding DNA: TGTGCCTCTGGTACTGGGGGATTCCCATTCTCCTGGGACACCCGACAGATGTTTTTC. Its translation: CASGTGGFPFSWDTRQMFF.

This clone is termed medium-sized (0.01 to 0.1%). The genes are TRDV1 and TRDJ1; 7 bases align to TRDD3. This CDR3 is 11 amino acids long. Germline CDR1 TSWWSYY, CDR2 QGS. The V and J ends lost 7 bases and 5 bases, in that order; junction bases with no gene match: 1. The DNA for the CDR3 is TGTGCTCTTGTTGGGGGAGATAAACTCATCTTT. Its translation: CALVGGDKLIF.

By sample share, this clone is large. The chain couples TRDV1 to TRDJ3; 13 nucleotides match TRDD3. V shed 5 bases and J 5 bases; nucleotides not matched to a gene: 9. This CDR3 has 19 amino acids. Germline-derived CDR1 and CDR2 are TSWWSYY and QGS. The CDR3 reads CALGRPTGGYARDTRQMFF. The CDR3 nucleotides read TGTGCTCTTGGGAGGCCTACTGGGGGATACGCCCGGGACACCCGACAGATGTTTTTC.

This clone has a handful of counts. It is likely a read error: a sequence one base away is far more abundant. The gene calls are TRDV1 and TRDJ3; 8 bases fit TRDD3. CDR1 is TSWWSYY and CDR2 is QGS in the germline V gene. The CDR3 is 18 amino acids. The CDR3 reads CALGELGDSSWDTRQTFF. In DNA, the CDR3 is TGTGCTCTTGGGGAACTGGGGGATAGCTCCTGGGACACCCGACAGACGTTTTTC.

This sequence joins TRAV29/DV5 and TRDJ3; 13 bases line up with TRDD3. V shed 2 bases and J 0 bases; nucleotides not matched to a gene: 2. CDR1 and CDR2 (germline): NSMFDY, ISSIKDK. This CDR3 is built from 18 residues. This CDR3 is CAASNWGIRSWDTRQMFF. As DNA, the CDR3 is TGTGCAGCAAGTAACTGGGGGATACGCTCCTGGGACACCCGACAGATGTTTTTC.

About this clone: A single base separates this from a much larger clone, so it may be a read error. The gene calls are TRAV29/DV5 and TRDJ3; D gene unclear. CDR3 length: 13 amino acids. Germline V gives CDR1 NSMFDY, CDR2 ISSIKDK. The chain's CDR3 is CAVSSWDTRQMFF. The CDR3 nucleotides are TGTGCAGTAAGCTCCTGGGACACCCGACAGATGTTTTTC.

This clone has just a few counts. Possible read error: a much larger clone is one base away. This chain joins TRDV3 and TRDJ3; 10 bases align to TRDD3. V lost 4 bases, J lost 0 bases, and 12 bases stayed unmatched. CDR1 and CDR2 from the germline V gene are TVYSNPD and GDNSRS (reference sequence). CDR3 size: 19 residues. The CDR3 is CASGTGGFPCSWDTRQMFF. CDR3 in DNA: TGTGCCTCTGGTACTGGGGGATTCCCATGCTCCTGGGACACCCGACAGATGTTTTTC.

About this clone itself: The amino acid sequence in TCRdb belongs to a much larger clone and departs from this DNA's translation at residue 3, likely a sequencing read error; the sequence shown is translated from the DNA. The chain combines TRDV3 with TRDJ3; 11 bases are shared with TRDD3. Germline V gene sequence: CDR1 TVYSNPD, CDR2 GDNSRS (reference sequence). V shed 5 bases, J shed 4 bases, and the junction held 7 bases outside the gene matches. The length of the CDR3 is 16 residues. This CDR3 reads CAVTGGYFWDTRQMFF. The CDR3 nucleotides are TGTGCCGTTACTGGGGGATATTTTTGGGACACCCGACAGATGTTTTTC.

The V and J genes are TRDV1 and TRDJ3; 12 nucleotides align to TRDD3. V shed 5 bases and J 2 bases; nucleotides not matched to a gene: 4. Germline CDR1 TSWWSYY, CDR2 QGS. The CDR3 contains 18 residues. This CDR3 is CALGRTGGYTWDTRQMFF. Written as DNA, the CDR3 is TGTGCTCTTGGGCGTACTGGGGGATACACCTGGGACACCCGACAGATGTTTTTC.

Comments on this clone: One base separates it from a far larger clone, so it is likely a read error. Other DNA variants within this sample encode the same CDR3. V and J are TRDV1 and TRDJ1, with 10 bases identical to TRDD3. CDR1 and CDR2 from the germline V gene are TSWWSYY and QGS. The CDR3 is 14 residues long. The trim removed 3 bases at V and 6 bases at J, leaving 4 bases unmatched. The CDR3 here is CALGEYWGIHKLIF. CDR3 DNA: TGTGCTCTTGGGGAGTACTGGGGGATCCATAAACTCATCTTT.

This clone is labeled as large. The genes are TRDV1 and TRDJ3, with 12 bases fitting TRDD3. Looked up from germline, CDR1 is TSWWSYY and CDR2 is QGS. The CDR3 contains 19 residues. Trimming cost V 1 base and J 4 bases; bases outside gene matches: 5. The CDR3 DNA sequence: TGTGCTCTTGGGGAACGCTACTGGGGGATACCTTGGGACACCCGACAGATGTTTTTC. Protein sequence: CALGERYWGIPWDTRQMFF.

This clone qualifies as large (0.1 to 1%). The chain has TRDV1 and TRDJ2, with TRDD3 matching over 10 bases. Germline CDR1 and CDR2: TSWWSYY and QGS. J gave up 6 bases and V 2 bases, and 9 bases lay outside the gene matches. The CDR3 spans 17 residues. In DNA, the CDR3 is TGTGCTCTTGGGGAAGGGGGATACGGCTACTTGGCAGCACAACTCTTCTTT. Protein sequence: CALGEGGYGYLAAQLFF.